This T cell receptor beta chain was retrieved from a study of blood T cell repertoires in COVID-19. Study background: T cells, B-cell-depleted T cells, or PBMCs provided the cDNA or gDNA that served as material.

Clones were sequenced by immunoSEQ multiplex PCR, and TCRdb holds only the in-frame ones, with some missing. This sample yields some 110,000 clones, of which approximately 80% are seen a single time; roughly 6.2% belongs to the top ten. The sample holds a few counts of this clone. The sequence was collected from a man at least 80 years old with COVID-19, enrolled during active disease. The sample taken for sequencing was peripheral blood.

The CDR3 coding sequence is TGCAGCGTTATTAGGACAGGGAAAGTCTACGAGCAGTACTTC. This codes for CSVIRTGKVYEQYF. This chain uses TRBV29-1 with TRBJ2-7; TRBD1 agrees at 8 bases. J lost 3 bases, V lost 5 bases, and 9 bases had no gene match. Germline V lookup: CDR1 SQVTM, CDR2 ANQGSEA. CDR3 size: 14 residues.